Listed here are 7 T cell receptor beta chains from one sample, sequenced in a study of a mutant IDH1 vaccine in newly diagnosed glioma. Only in-frame clones appear in the TCRdb table, and some are missing; sequencing was by immunoSEQ multiplex PCR. Of some 60,000 clones in the sample, over 80% were seen once. As to time point: week 47, end of study. In every dose of vaccine, 300 ug of mutant IDH1 20-mer peptide was given alongside topical imiquimod. Their antigens remain unidentified. The sample here was PBMCs, taken from a glioma patient whose treatment included an IDH1 peptide vaccine. These receptors were collected from a young man with glioma.

The chain employs TRBV5-4 and TRBJ1-3; 8 nucleotides agree with TRBD1. Per germline, CDR1 SGHNT and CDR2 YYREEE (reference sequence). The V and J ends lost 4 bases and 0 bases, in that order; junction bases with no gene match: 3. This CDR3 has 15 residues. The CDR3 region has the DNA TGTGCCAGCAGCCCGGGACAGGTCTCTGGAAACACCATATATTTT. Translating gives CASSPGQVSGNTIYF. The full variable domain, completed using reference TRBV5-4 and TRBJ1-3, is ETGVTQSPTHLIKTRGQQVTLRCSSQSGHNTVSWYQQALGQGPQFIFQYYREEENGRGNFPPRFSGLQFPNYSSELNVNALELDDSALYLCASSPGQVSGNTIYFGEGSWLTVV.

The chain links TRBV7-2 to TRBJ2-1; 7 nucleotides match TRBD2. The CDR3 sequence is 16 residues long. Germline assignment: CDR1 SGHTA and CDR2 FQGNSA. V dropped 6 bases and J dropped 2; count of bases not matched to a gene: 10. CDR3 loop: CASSPSWGTTYNEQFF. CDR3 bases: TGTGCCAGCAGTCCTTCTTGGGGGACTACCTACAATGAGCAGTTCTTC.

The chain links TRBV6-5 to TRBJ2-3; possibly TRBD1 or TRBD2 for D (6 bases each). In germline, CDR1 is MNHEY, CDR2 SVGAGI. This CDR3 comprises 16 residues. V was pared by 0 bases and J by 9 bases, with 19 bases between. CDR3 in amino acids: CASSYSPDRGGWTQYF. Here the CDR3 DNA reads TGTGCCAGCAGTTACTCCCCGGACAGAGGGGGGTGGACGCAGTATTTT.

The chain carries TRBV28 and TRBJ1-4; possible D gene TRBD1, 5 bases. The CDR3 covers 16 residues. Trimming took 5 bases from V and 5 from J, leaving 18 bases between them. Germline V CDR1 and CDR2: MDHEN, SYDVKM. In nucleotides, the CDR3 is TGTGCCAGCAGTACCTCTTCCGGGACCACCAATGAAAAACTGTTTTTT. This codes for CASSTSSGTTNEKLFF.

The chain links TRBV6-5 to TRBJ2-7; TRBD1 agrees at 10 bases. The V gene end was trimmed by 6 bases and the J gene end by 2 bases; junction bases not matched to a gene: 7. The CDR3 is 15 residues long. Germline V gene sequence: CDR1 MNHEY, CDR2 SVGAGI. The CDR3 is CASSTRDRGTYEQYF. For the CDR3, the DNA is TGTGCCAGCAGCACCCGGGACAGGGGTACCTACGAGCAGTACTTC.

V usage is TRBV6-5 and J usage is TRBJ1-4; a possible D gene is TRBD1 (5 bases). The CDR3 spans 13 residues. The V gene's germline CDR1 is MNHEY and CDR2 SVGAGI. The V end was cut by 3 bases, the J end by 7 bases, with 9 bases between. The CDR3 DNA reads as TGTGCCAGCAGTTATCAGGGAAGTGAAAAACTGTTTTTT. This codes for CASSYQGSEKLFF.

This clone was seen a handful of times. J is TRBJ1-1 and V is TRBV6-5; the D gene is possibly TRBD1 (5 bases). The CDR3 covers 13 residues. V was trimmed by 4 bases and J by 6 bases, leaving 12 bases between them. Germline CDR1 MNHEY, CDR2 SVGAGI. As DNA, the CDR3 is TGTGCCAGCAGTTCTCGACAGACCCCTGAAGCTTTCTTT. Translated, it gives CASSSRQTPEAFF.